This T cell receptor beta chain emerged from a study of cytomegalovirus exposure and HLA in healthy donors. The PCR was carried out with 60 Vbeta primers and 13 Jbeta primers. Sequenced by immunoSEQ multiplex PCR; TCRdb stores in-frame clones only, minus some. The table lists fewer than 140,000 clones, roughly 74% of them singletons, with 2% to 3% in the top ten. Trimming removed 8 bases from V and 7 bases from J, with 15 bases in between. Germline CDR1 SEHNR, CDR2 FQNEAQ (reference sequence). This CDR3 comprises 14 residues. This sequence originates from a man aged 40-55 years in good health and CMV-seronegative. V and J are TRBV7-9 and TRBJ1-6; TRBD1 is a possible D gene (6 bases). The sequencing input was PBMCs. The CDR3: CASGPGQSNSPLHF. As DNA, the CDR3 is TGTGCCAGCGGACCGGGACAATCAAATTCACCCCTCCACTTT. Looking up the rest from reference TRBV7-9 and TRBJ1-6 gives the full variable domain: DTGVSQNPRHKITKRGQNVTFRCDPISEHNRLYWYRQTLGQGPEFLTYFQNEAQLEKSRLLSDRFSAERPKGSFSTLEIQRTEQGDSAMYLCASGPGQSNSPLHFGNGTRLTVT.